This passage covers 18 T cell receptor beta chains from one sample sequenced in a study of T cell changes during pregnancy in multiple sclerosis. Profiling relied on immunoSEQ multiplex PCR, and the TCRdb table lists in-frame clones only, not all of them. The sample shows around 100,000 clones, 92% of them seen only once. Sequencing was performed on peripheral blood, taken after pregnancy. The receptors shown here come from a female donor with multiple sclerosis, enrolled in a pregnancy study.

The V gene is TRBV9, the J gene TRBJ2-2; D is perhaps TRBD1 (6 bases). V dropped 0 bases and J dropped 7 bases, with 7 bases sitting between them. There are 13 residues in the CDR3. In germline, CDR1 is SGDLS, CDR2 YYNGEE. The CDR3 sequence is CASSVEGVGELFF. CDR3 in DNA: TGTGCCAGCAGCGTAGAGGGGGTCGGGGAGCTGTTTTTT.

The CDR3 sequence is CSVGGGYTEAFF. For the CDR3, the DNA is TGCAGCGTTGGAGGGGGCTATACTGAAGCTTTCTTT. The chain uses TRBV29-1 and TRBJ1-1; the match to TRBD1 covers 7 bases. The V gene's germline CDR1 is SQVTM and CDR2 ANQGSEA. J gave up 5 bases and V 4 bases, and 4 bases lay outside the gene matches. The CDR3 consists of 12 residues.

This chain links TRBV28 with TRBJ2-2; 8 nucleotides line up with TRBD1. Germline values: CDR1 MDHEN, CDR2 SYDVKM. Trimming cost V 5 bases and J 6 bases; bases outside gene matches: 8. The CDR3 totals 15 residues. CDR3: CASSQDRVWAGELFF. The CDR3 DNA reads as TGTGCCAGCAGTCAGGACAGGGTATGGGCCGGGGAGCTGTTTTTT.

The chain joins TRBV5-6 to TRBJ2-7, with a tentative D call TRBD1 (5 bases). Germline V gene sequence: CDR1 SGHDT, CDR2 YYEEEE. The CDR3 is made up of 15 amino acids. With 0 bases removed from V and 0 bases from J, the gap between germline ends came to 10 bases. The CDR3 nucleotides are TGTGCCAGCAGCTTGGAGACAGAATACTCCTACGAGCAGTACTTC. Protein sequence: CASSLETEYSYEQYF.

The V call is TRBV9, the J call TRBJ2-7; 7 bases map to TRBD2. CDR1 is SGDLS and CDR2 is YYNGEE in the germline V gene. This CDR3 region has 15 residues. V shed 1 base, J shed 4 bases, and the junction held 8 bases outside the gene matches. CDR3 sequence (DNA): TGTGCCAGCAGCGTAAGTGAGCTAGCGGAATACGAGCAGTACTTC. Its protein is CASSVSELAEYEQYF.

This clone appeared a single time. The rearrangement joins TRBV6-5 to TRBJ1-3, with D perhaps matching TRBD1 (5 bases). This CDR3 is 11 amino acids long. The V gene's germline CDR1 is MNHEY and CDR2 SVGAGI. V shed 6 bases and J shed 9 bases, with 9 bases lying between them. CDR3 nucleotides: TGTGCCAGCAGGGAAAGGGGCACCATATATTTT. This translates into CASRERGTIYF.

This chain joins TRBV6-5 and TRBJ1-6; 8 nucleotides align to TRBD1. This CDR3 has 14 amino acids. The V and J ends lost 6 bases and 10 bases, in that order; junction bases with no gene match: 8. CDR1 is MNHEY and CDR2 is SVGAGI in the germline V gene. CDR3 sequence reads: CASRARTGKSPLHF. For the CDR3, the DNA is TGTGCCAGCAGGGCTAGGACAGGGAAATCACCCCTCCACTTT.

The chain combines TRBV9 with TRBJ2-3; D not resolved. Germline CDR1 SGDLS, CDR2 YYNGEE. The CDR3 spans 13 residues. V shed 0 bases and J shed 2 bases, with 4 bases lying between them. Here the CDR3 DNA reads TGTGCCAGCAGCGTAGGCGCCACAGATACGCAGTATTTT. Amino acids: CASSVGATDTQYF.

The chain is built from TRBV18 and TRBJ2-1, with 14 bases that match TRBD2. V gave up 3 bases and J gave up 8 bases; unmatched junction bases: 3. Germline V gives CDR1 KGHSH, CDR2 LQKENI. CDR3 size: 15 residues. In DNA, the CDR3 is TGTGCCAGCTCACCCGGGACTAGCGGGGGTCATGAGCAGTTCTTC. Encoded protein: CASSPGTSGGHEQFF.

A few counts support this clone. The chain recombines TRBV4-1 with TRBJ1-2; the D is unclear. This CDR3 has 12 residues. Trimming took off 1 base at V and 8 bases at J, with 8 bases between the two ends. CDR1 MGHRA and CDR2 YSYEKL come from the germline V gene. The CDR3 DNA is TGCGCCAGCAGCCAAGTGGTGGGCGGCTACACCTTC. It codes for CASSQVVGGYTF.

The chain is built from TRBV14 and TRBJ1-4, with TRBD1 matching over 7 bases. Germline V lookup: CDR1 SGHDN, CDR2 FVKESK. The CDR3 spans 14 residues. J gave up 5 bases and V 4 bases, and 4 bases lay outside the gene matches. CDR3 in amino acids: CASSPTGQNEKLFF. The CDR3 nucleotides are TGTGCCAGCAGCCCAACGGGACAGAATGAAAAACTGTTTTTT.

V gene TRBV14 combines with J gene TRBJ2-1; 8 nucleotides line up with TRBD1. Per germline, CDR1 SGHDN and CDR2 FVKESK. V shed 3 bases and J 7 bases; nucleotides not matched to a gene: 11. The CDR3 is made up of 16 amino acids. This chain's CDR3 is CASSHDQGALVNEQFF. In DNA, the CDR3 is TGTGCCAGCAGCCACGACCAGGGGGCGCTTGTGAATGAGCAGTTCTTC.

CDR3 nucleotides: TGTGCCATCAGTTTTACAGGGGGTACCCAAGAGACCCAGTACTTC. Protein sequence: CAISFTGGTQETQYF. This chain uses TRBV10-3 with TRBJ2-5, with 8 positions matching TRBD1. V shed 5 bases and J 1 base; nucleotides not matched to a gene: 6. Germline V gene sequence: CDR1 ENHRY, CDR2 SYGVKD. The CDR3 loop spans 15 amino acids.

This clone has only one observation. The rearrangement uses TRBV2 and TRBJ2-7; 10 nucleotides match TRBD2. Germline trimming cut 8 bases from V and 2 bases from J; bases unmatched to any gene: 6. Germline-derived CDR1 and CDR2 are SNHLY and FYNNEI. This CDR3 region has 14 residues. The DNA for the CDR3 is TGTGCCAGCGGCGGGCTAGCGGGAGCCTACGAGCAGTACTTC. Encoded protein: CASGGLAGAYEQYF.

The rearrangement links TRBV28 to TRBJ1-3, with unresolved D. CDR1 is MDHEN, CDR2 SYDVKM, per germline. The CDR3 has 13 amino acids. V was pared by 7 bases and J by 2 bases, with 9 bases between. The CDR3 sequence: CASKILTGNTIYF. The DNA for the CDR3 is TGTGCCAGCAAAATCCTTACTGGAAACACCATATATTTT.

This clone was seen more than once but under ten times. V gene TRBV19 combines with J gene TRBJ2-1; possibly TRBD2 for D (6 bases). The CDR3 is made up of 15 amino acids. V was clipped by 3 bases and J by 3 bases, with 12 bases between them. Germline CDR1 and CDR2: LNHDA and SQIVND (reference sequence). The CDR3 here is CASSIPGGDYNEQFF. DNA of the CDR3: TGTGCCAGTAGTATTCCCGGCGGGGACTACAATGAGCAGTTCTTC.

This sequence joins TRBV5-4 and TRBJ2-5; 7 positions agree with TRBD2. V trimming: 4 bases; J trimming: 4 bases; junction bases outside the gene matches: 7. Germline V gives CDR1 SGHNT, CDR2 YYREEE (reference sequence). The CDR3 extends over 14 amino acids. CDR3 sequence (DNA): TGTGCCAGCAGCATACGGACTAGGGGAGAGACCCAGTACTTC. This translates into CASSIRTRGETQYF.

The J gene is TRBJ1-2, the V gene TRBV11-3, with TRBD1 matching 9 bases. The CDR3 covers 14 residues. From germline, CDR1 is SGHNT and CDR2 YENEEA. The ends lost 5 bases at V and 7 bases at J; junction bases unmatched: 8. The CDR3 loop is CASSPNRGRGGYTF. The CDR3 DNA reads as TGTGCCAGCAGCCCAAACAGGGGGCGCGGTGGCTACACCTTC.